What follows describes a single T cell receptor (beta chain). The target antigen is unknown. Data came from immunoSEQ multiplex PCR; TCRdb stores just in-frame clones and leaves some out. The sample has roughly 11,000 clones; 60% to 75% are singletons. Intraepithelial plus lamina propria lymphocytes were released by processing graft tissue. This specimen belongs to a study of graft-versus-host responses after intestinal transplantation. Study summary: Recipients were given multivisceral, liver-intestinal, or isolated intestinal transplants.

The length of the CDR3 is 17 residues. The trim removed 4 bases at V and 1 base at J, leaving 12 bases unmatched. Germline V gives CDR1 MDHEN, CDR2 SYDVKM. Study-wide points: GvH clones were found in recipient marrow; some appeared first in ileum or blood.

The rearrangement uses TRBV28 and TRBJ2-5; 7 nucleotides line up with TRBD1. The sequence was collected from a human patient who received an intestinal transplant, so some T cells may come from the graft donor. Sequencing used ileum tissue, obtained about 150 days after intestinal transplantation. CDR3 sequence: CASSSLGVGTAQETQYF. CDR3 sequence (DNA): TGTGCCAGCAGTTCCTTAGGGGTCGGGACAGCCCAAGAGACCCAGTACTTC.